This TCR beta chain stems from a study of regulatory T cells in long-lasting Graves disease. Whole-study context: Newly diagnosed Graves' patients took antithyroid drugs under 3 months. Study conclusions and caveats: Favored gene segments in persistent disease were TRBV28, TRBJ1-2 and TRBJ2-5. Sampling was limited to peripheral blood rather than thyroid tissue.

In regard to this clonotype: Its antigen is not known.

iRepertoire HTBI primers and Arm-PCR of CDR3 regions built TCR beta libraries. TCRdb independently ran MiXCR on the multiplex PCR reads; one entry per CDR3 protein. The data contain approximately 300,000 distinct CDR3 sequences, roughly 18% of them seen just once; the ten biggest clones take up less than 45%. This CDR3 is built from 14 residues. Deletions cut 1 base from V and 7 bases from J, with 11 bases between. CDR1 and CDR2 from the germline V gene are LGHNA and YNFKEQ. The time point: newly diagnosed GD, antithyroid drugs for less than 3 months. Scientists built the TCR library using RNA that was extracted from PBMCs.

The chain uses TRBV4-2 and TRBJ2-1, with D possibly TRBD2 on 5 matching bases. The clonotype originates from a female donor with Graves disease. Specimen: peripheral blood mononuclear cells (PBMCs), collected at new diagnosis, from a patient treated with antithyroid drugs. CDR3 region: CASSQVGSGNEQFF. The CDR3, as DNA: TGTGCCAGCAGCCAAGTGGGGAGTGGGAATGAGCAGTTCTTC.